Each of the 14 T cell receptor beta chains below was sequenced from the same sample in a study of Ad26.COV2.S vaccination and SARS-CoV-2 variants. The treatment denotes: about 20 received Ad26.COV2.S at low or high dose, single or two shots; 5 received placebo; per-sample allocation not given. After the first vaccine or placebo injection, samples were drawn on day 63. The method was immunoSEQ multiplex PCR; TCRdb's version includes in-frame clones alone and lacks a portion of them. The data hold approximately 450,000 clones, with 75% to 95% observed a single time. The material was peripheral blood, obtained in a trial of Ad26.COV2.S vaccine versus placebo. These receptors were collected from a person aged 18-65 years who received the Ad26.COV2.S COVID-19 vaccine or a placebo.

This sequence joins TRBV18 and TRBJ2-7; no clear D gene. Trimming left V 0 bases short and J 5 bases short, with 11 bases between. Germline CDR1 is KGHSH and CDR2 is LQKENI. This CDR3 has 14 amino acids. CDR3 coding DNA: TGTGCCAGCTCACCACCGAATAACAACGACGAGCAGTACTTC. Translation gives CASSPPNNNDEQYF.

This clone was counted once. V usage is TRBV5-5 and J usage is TRBJ1-1; D gene uncertain. Deletions cut 6 bases from V and 1 base from J, with 13 bases between. The germline gives CDR1 SGHKS, CDR2 YYEKEE (reference sequence). This CDR3 contains 14 residues. CDR3 sequence reads: CASNAQTGNTEAFF. The DNA for the CDR3 is TGTGCCAGCAACGCGCAGACGGGGAACACTGAAGCTTTCTTT. The complete variable domain, with remaining parts taken from reference TRBV5-5 and TRBJ1-1, reads DAGVTQSPTHLIKTRGQQVTLRCSPISGHKSVSWYQQVLGQGPQFIFQYYEKEERGRGNFPDRFSARQFPNYSSELNVNALLLGDSALYLCASNAQTGNTEAFFGQGTRLTVV.

The CDR3 DNA reads TGTGCCAGCAGTGAGGTGTCAGGGCGGCAAGAGACCCAGTACTTC. Residues: CASSEVSGRQETQYF. The J gene is TRBJ2-5, the V gene TRBV6-1, with D tentatively TRBD1 (5 bases). This CDR3 region has 15 residues. Deletions cut 3 bases from V and 2 bases from J, with 13 bases between. Per germline, CDR1 MNHNS and CDR2 SASEGT.

This chain links TRBV29-1 with TRBJ1-1; tentatively, D is TRBD1 (5 bases). The germline V gene has CDR1 SQVTM and CDR2 ANQGSEA. Deletions cut 4 bases from V and 3 bases from J, with 6 bases between. This CDR3 has 11 residues. The CDR3 DNA reads as TGCAGCGTTGGGGGGGACACTGAAGCTTTCTTT. Amino acid sequence: CSVGGDTEAFF.

The rearrangement joins TRBV20-1 to TRBJ2-1, with 11 bases identical to TRBD2. Losses at the gene ends were 3 bases for V and 8 bases for J; bases not matched to a gene: 12. Germline-derived CDR1 and CDR2 are DFQATT and SNEGSKA (reference sequence). CDR3 length: 16 amino acids. The CDR3: CSASQPIAGGPDEQFF. The CDR3 nucleotides are TGCAGTGCTAGTCAACCTATAGCGGGAGGGCCCGATGAGCAGTTCTTC.

The chain combines TRBV30 with TRBJ2-1; 10 positions match TRBD2. Germline CDR1 is GTSNPN and CDR2 is SVGIG (reference sequence). The CDR3 runs to 14 residues. With 2 bases clipped from V and 13 bases from J, the junction kept 11 bases outside the gene matches. DNA for the CDR3: TGTGCCTGGAGTCACCAGGGGGCTAGCGGGAGACAGTTCTTC. It codes for CAWSHQGASGRQFF.

The V and J genes are TRBV14 and TRBJ2-2; 7 bases align to TRBD2. Germline lookup yields CDR1 SGHDN and CDR2 FVKESK. V lost 0 bases, J lost 3 bases, and 4 bases stayed unmatched. The CDR3 runs 16 residues. CDR3 sequence reads: CASSQDGSGDTGELFF. For the CDR3, the DNA is TGTGCCAGCAGCCAAGATGGCAGCGGGGACACCGGGGAGCTGTTTTTT.

The chain combines TRBV7-2 with TRBJ2-1; 7 positions agree with TRBD1. J lost 4 bases, V lost 2 bases, and 5 bases had no gene match. Germline loops: CDR1 SGHTA, CDR2 FQGNSA. The CDR3 extends over 15 amino acids. The CDR3 bases are TGTGCCAGCAGCTTAACCCGGGACAGATACAATGAGCAGTTCTTC. It is translated as CASSLTRDRYNEQFF.

The rearrangement joins TRBV30 to TRBJ2-1; D is undetermined. The germline V gene encodes CDR1 GTSNPN and CDR2 SVGIG (reference sequence). This CDR3 comprises 13 residues. V gave up 3 bases and J gave up 9 bases, with 15 bases separating them. DNA for the CDR3: TGTGCCTGGAGCGTTAGAGTGGGCGGTGAGCAGTTCTTC. It yields the protein CAWSVRVGGEQFF.

This sequence joins TRBV27 and TRBJ1-1, with D possibly being TRBD1 (6 bases). The CDR3 is 14 amino acids. The germline V gene encodes CDR1 MNHEY and CDR2 SMNVEV (reference sequence). V was shortened by 3 bases and J by 6 bases, with 14 bases between the two germline ends. The CDR3 sequence: CASSLGGVRAEAFF. CDR3 sequence (DNA): TGTGCCAGCAGTTTGGGGGGCGTGAGGGCTGAAGCTTTCTTT.

In DNA, the CDR3 is TGTGCCAGCAGCTTAGGTCACAGGGATAATTCACCCCTCCACTTT. This gives the protein CASSLGHRDNSPLHF. V and J are TRBV7-9 and TRBJ1-6; D may be TRBD1 (6 bases). The CDR3 extends over 15 amino acids. CDR1 is SEHNR, CDR2 FQNEAQ, per germline (reference sequence). V lost 1 base to trimming and J lost 5 bases, with 9 bases between them.

The rearrangement joins TRBV25-1 to TRBJ2-1; 7 bases agree with TRBD1. Trimming cost V 3 bases and J 0 bases; bases outside gene matches: 5. The germline V gene encodes CDR1 MGHDK and CDR2 SYGVNS. This CDR3 region has 16 residues. CDR3 bases: TGTGCCAGCAGTGAGTTGACAGGGATCTCCTACAATGAGCAGTTCTTC. It is translated as CASSELTGISYNEQFF.

The chain combines TRBV6-5 with TRBJ2-3; 7 bases agree with TRBD2. This CDR3 comprises 15 residues. J was trimmed by 6 bases and V by 7 bases; bases with no gene match: 13. The germline CDR1 and CDR2 sequences are MNHEY and SVGAGI. CDR3 nucleotide sequence: TGTGCCAGCACCCCTGGCGGGGGTGCGGTTGATACGCAGTATTTT. Translating gives CASTPGGGAVDTQYF.

The chain couples TRBV6-6 to TRBJ1-2; tentatively, D is TRBD1 (6 bases). The CDR3 runs 14 residues. V was shortened by 2 bases and J by 2 bases, with 9 bases between the two germline ends. Per germline, CDR1 MNHNY and CDR2 SVGAGI (reference sequence). In nucleotides, the CDR3 is TGTGCCAGCAGTTACCCAGGACAGAACTATGGCTACACCTTC. This sequence encodes CASSYPGQNYGYTF.